This T cell receptor beta chain came from a study of cytomegalovirus exposure and HLA in healthy donors. The study's findings and limits: It emerged from a later analysis that several of the most significant clusters appeared to be linked to common viral pathogens.

This PCR relied on a set of 60 Vbeta primers and 13 Jbeta primers. Data came from immunoSEQ multiplex PCR; TCRdb stores just in-frame clones and leaves some out. The sample has 100,000 to 150,000 clones; approximately 80% are singletons. In the case of this clone: Its antigen is currently unknown.

The CDR3 is 12 residues long. Trimming removed 0 bases from V and 6 bases from J, with 5 bases in between. Germline CDR1 and CDR2: MDHEN and SYDVKM. The sequence came from a man aged 25 to 40 in good health and CMV-seronegative. The genes are TRBV28 and TRBJ1-2; unclear D gene. Sequencing used PBMCs. CDR3 DNA: TGTGCCAGCAGTTTATGGGCAGATGGCTACACCTTC. Protein: CASSLWADGYTF.